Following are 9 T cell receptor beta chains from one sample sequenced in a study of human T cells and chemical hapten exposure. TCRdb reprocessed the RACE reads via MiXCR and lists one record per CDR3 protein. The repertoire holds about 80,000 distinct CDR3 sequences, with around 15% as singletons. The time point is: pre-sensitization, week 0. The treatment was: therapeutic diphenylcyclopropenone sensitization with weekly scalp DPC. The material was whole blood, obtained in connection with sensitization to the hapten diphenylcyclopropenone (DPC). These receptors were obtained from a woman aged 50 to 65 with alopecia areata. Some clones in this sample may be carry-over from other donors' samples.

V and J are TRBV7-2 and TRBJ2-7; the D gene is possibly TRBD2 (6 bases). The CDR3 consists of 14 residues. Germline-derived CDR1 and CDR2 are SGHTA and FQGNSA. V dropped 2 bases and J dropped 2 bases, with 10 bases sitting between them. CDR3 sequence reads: CASSLPSGAYEQYF. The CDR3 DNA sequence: TGTGCCAGCAGCTTACCATCGGGGGCCTACGAGCAGTACTTC.

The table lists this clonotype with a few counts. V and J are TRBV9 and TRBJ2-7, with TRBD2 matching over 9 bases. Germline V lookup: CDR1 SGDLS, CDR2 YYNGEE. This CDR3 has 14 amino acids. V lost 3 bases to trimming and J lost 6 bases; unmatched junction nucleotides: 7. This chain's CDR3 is CASSGGLAAGEQYF. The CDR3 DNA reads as TGTGCCAGCAGCGGGGGACTAGCAGCAGGCGAGCAGTACTTC.

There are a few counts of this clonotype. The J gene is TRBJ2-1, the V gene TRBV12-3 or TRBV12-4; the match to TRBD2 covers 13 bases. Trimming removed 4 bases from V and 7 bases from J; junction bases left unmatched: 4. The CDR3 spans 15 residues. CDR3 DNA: TGTGCCAGCAGTTGGACTAGCGGGAGTCAGAATGAGCAGTTCTTC. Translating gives CASSWTSGSQNEQFF.

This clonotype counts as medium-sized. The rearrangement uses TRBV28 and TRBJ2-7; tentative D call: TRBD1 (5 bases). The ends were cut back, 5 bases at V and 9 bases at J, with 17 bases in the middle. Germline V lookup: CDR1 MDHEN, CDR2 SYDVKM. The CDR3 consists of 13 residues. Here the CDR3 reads CASSTGARNGQYF. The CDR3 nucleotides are TGTGCCAGCAGTACAGGTGCCCGGAACGGGCAGTACTTC.

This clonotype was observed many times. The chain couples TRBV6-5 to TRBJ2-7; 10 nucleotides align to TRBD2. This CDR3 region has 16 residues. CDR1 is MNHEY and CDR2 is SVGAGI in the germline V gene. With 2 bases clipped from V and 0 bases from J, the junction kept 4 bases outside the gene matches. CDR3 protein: CASSYNGLAASYEQYF. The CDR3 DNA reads TGTGCCAGCAGTTACAACGGACTAGCGGCCTCCTACGAGCAGTACTTC.

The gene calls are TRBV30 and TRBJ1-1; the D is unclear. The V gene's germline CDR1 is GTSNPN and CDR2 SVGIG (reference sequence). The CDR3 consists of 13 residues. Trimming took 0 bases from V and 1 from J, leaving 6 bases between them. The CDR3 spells CAWSVQTNTEAFF. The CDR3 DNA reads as TGTGCCTGGAGTGTACAAACGAACACTGAAGCTTTCTTT.

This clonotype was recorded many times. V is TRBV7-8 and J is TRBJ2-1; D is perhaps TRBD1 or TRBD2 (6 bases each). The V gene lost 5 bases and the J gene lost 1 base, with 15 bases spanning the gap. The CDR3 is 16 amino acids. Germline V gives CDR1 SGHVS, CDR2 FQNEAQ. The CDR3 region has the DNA TGTGCCAGCAGCCCGATCCAGGGGAGGTCCTACAATGAGCAGTTCTTC. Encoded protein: CASSPIQGRSYNEQFF.

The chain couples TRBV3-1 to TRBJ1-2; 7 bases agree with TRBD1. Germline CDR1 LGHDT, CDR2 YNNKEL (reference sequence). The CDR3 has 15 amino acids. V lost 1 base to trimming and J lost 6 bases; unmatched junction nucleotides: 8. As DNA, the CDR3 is TGTGCCAGCAGCCAAGTTCCGGGACAGACTAATGGCTACACCTTC. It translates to CASSQVPGQTNGYTF.

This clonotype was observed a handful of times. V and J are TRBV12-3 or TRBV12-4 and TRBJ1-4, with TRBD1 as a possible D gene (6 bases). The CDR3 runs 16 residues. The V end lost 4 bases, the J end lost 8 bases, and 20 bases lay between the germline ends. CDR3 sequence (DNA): TGTGCCAGCAGTTCGGGCGGGGGGCCCGCGGGGGAAAAACTGTTTTTT. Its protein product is CASSSGGGPAGEKLFF.